Following are 21 T cell receptor beta chains from one sample sequenced in a study of early T cells in non-severe SARS-CoV-2 infection. TCRdb processed the 5' RACE reads anew with MiXCR; each CDR3 protein has one entry. The repertoire holds tens of thousands of distinct CDR3 sequences, with roughly 4.5% as singletons. Source material: whole blood. The receptors derive from an adult who was a healthcare worker with PCR-confirmed SARS-CoV-2 infection or an uninfected control (not recorded which).

This clonotype was found many times. The chain couples TRBV20-1 to TRBJ2-5; the D gene could be TRBD1 or TRBD2 (5 bases each). Trimming cost V 6 bases and J 4 bases, with 15 bases left between them. Germline V gives CDR1 DFQATT, CDR2 SNEGSKA (reference sequence). The CDR3 totals 13 residues. The CDR3 here is CSAPALRGETQYF. The CDR3 DNA reads TGCAGTGCCCCCGCCCTGAGGGGAGAGACCCAGTACTTC.

This clonotype occurred a few times. The chain carries TRBV10-3 and TRBJ1-1; D may be TRBD1 (5 bases). The CDR3 loop spans 14 amino acids. Germline V CDR1 and CDR2: ENHRY, SYGVKD. V lost 3 bases and J lost 4, with 12 bases in between. The CDR3 nucleotides read TGTGCCATCAGTGATACAGGCTCGGGCACTGAAGCTTTCTTT. This codes for CAISDTGSGTEAFF.

In its sample, this clonotype ranks as medium-sized (0.01 to 0.1%). The chain employs TRBV11-3 and TRBJ2-5, with D possibly TRBD2 on 7 matching bases. Germline V CDR1 and CDR2: SGHNT, YENEEA. Trimming took off 4 bases at V and 2 bases at J, with 17 bases between the two ends. This CDR3 has 16 amino acids. The CDR3 spells CASSSPPGEGQETQYF. Written as DNA, the CDR3 is TGTGCCAGCAGCTCGCCTCCAGGGGAGGGTCAAGAGACCCAGTACTTC.

This clonotype was detected many times. This rearrangement joins TRBV5-1 to TRBJ1-1, with 7 nucleotides matching TRBD1. Germline V CDR1 and CDR2: SGHRS, YFSETQ. V dropped 1 base and J dropped 1; count of bases not matched to a gene: 4. This CDR3 comprises 15 residues. CDR3 nucleotide sequence: TGCGCCAGCAGCTTGAATGGGGACAGGAACACTGAAGCTTTCTTT. The encoded protein is CASSLNGDRNTEAFF.

This clonotype occurred many times. This chain links TRBV20-1 with TRBJ1-4; the D is unclear. Per the germline V gene, CDR1 is DFQATT and CDR2 is SNEGSKA (reference sequence). V lost 0 bases to trimming and J lost 11 bases, with 19 bases between them. This CDR3 has 15 amino acids. CDR3 nucleotide sequence: TGCAGTGCTAGAGATCGGACTCAAGCTTCATCCAAACTGTTTTTT. Protein sequence: CSARDRTQASSKLFF.

The chain couples TRBV29-1 to TRBJ1-1; tentative D call: TRBD1 (5 bases). The germline V gene encodes CDR1 SQVTM and CDR2 ANQGSEA. This CDR3 region has 13 residues. V was cut by 7 bases and J by 4 bases, with 16 bases left in between. The CDR3 reads CSEFDSPTTEAFF. In DNA form, the CDR3 reads TGCAGCGAATTCGACAGCCCAACCACTGAAGCTTTCTTT.

This clonotype showed up just a few times. The chain carries TRBV6-5 and TRBJ2-3, with D possibly TRBD2 on 6 matching bases. From germline, CDR1 is MNHEY and CDR2 SVGAGI. This CDR3 has 16 amino acids. V gave up 5 bases and J gave up 4 bases, with 19 bases separating them. The CDR3 spells CASSARGWEEADTQYF. DNA of the CDR3: TGTGCCAGCAGTGCCCGGGGGTGGGAGGAGGCAGATACGCAGTATTTT.

This clonotype was observed at least ten times. The chain's CDR3 is CASSIGTGELGNQPQHF. The DNA of the CDR3 is TGTGCCAGTAGTATCGGGACAGGGGAGTTGGGCAATCAGCCCCAGCATTTT. The chain combines TRBV19 with TRBJ1-5; 10 bases line up with TRBD1. The CDR3 has 17 amino acids. The germline CDR1 and CDR2 sequences are LNHDA and SQIVND (reference sequence). With V trimmed by 3 bases and J by 2 bases, 7 bases remained unmatched.

The chain recombines TRBV7-3 with TRBJ2-5; TRBD1 matches 10 bases. From germline, CDR1 is SGHTA and CDR2 FQGTGA. The CDR3 length is 16 residues. V shed 5 bases, J shed 5 bases, and the junction held 11 bases outside the gene matches. The CDR3 reads CASSPLTGTGEETQYF. For the CDR3, the DNA is TGTGCCAGCAGCCCACTAACCGGGACAGGGGAGGAGACCCAGTACTTC.

This clonotype was seen many times. The DNA of the CDR3 is TGTGCCAGCAGCACGTTAGCGGGGACGCACCAAGAGACCCAGTACTTC. Its translation: CASSTLAGTHQETQYF. The chain is built from TRBV11-3 and TRBJ2-5; 8 nucleotides agree with TRBD2. Trimming at V came to 5 bases and at J to 0 bases, leaving 8 bases not matched to a gene. The CDR3 has 16 amino acids. Per germline, CDR1 SGHNT and CDR2 YENEEA.

This clonotype occurred many times. The chain has TRBV7-2 and TRBJ1-6; D is uncertain. CDR1 and CDR2 (germline): SGHTA, FQGNSA. V lost 8 bases and J lost 9, with 17 bases in between. The CDR3 length is 14 residues. In DNA, the CDR3 is TGTGCCAGCTTCGAGACACTCTCCCCTTCACCCCTCCACTTT. It specifies CASFETLSPSPLHF.

In its sample, this clonotype was seen a few times. The chain employs TRBV7-2 and TRBJ2-2; TRBD1 is a possible D gene (5 bases). From germline, CDR1 is SGHTA and CDR2 FQGNSA. CDR3 length equals 13 residues. V gave up 0 bases and J gave up 6 bases, with 5 bases separating them. The CDR3 spells CASSLAGAGELFF. The CDR3 nucleotides read TGTGCCAGCAGCTTAGCAGGGGCCGGGGAGCTGTTTTTT.

This clonotype was observed at least ten times. The V gene is TRBV7-9, the J gene TRBJ1-4; D ambiguous. V lost 5 bases and J lost 3, with 10 bases in between. This CDR3 region has 14 residues. The germline V gene has CDR1 SEHNR and CDR2 FQNEAQ (reference sequence). The CDR3 nucleotides read TGTGCCAGCAGCCCCCTTGGCCCTAATGAAAAACTGTTTTTT. Encoded protein: CASSPLGPNEKLFF.

V is TRBV19 and J is TRBJ1-5; 7 nucleotides line up with TRBD1. V lost 5 bases, J lost 2 bases, and 0 bases stayed unmatched. CDR3 length equals 13 residues. CDR1 and CDR2 (germline): LNHDA, SQIVND (reference sequence). The CDR3 DNA follows: TGTGCCAGTAGTGGGACAGGCAATCAGCCCCAGCATTTT. Translation gives CASSGTGNQPQHF. The full variable domain, its missing parts supplied by reference TRBV19 and TRBJ1-5, is DGGITQSPKYLFRKEGQNVTLSCEQNLNHDAMYWYRQDPGQGLRLIYYSQIVNDFQKGDIAEGYSVSREKKESFPLTVTSAQKNPTAFYLCASSGTGNQPQHFGDGTRLSIL.

J is TRBJ1-3 and V is TRBV6-6; the D gene is possibly TRBD1 (5 bases). This CDR3 comprises 15 residues. Germline V gene sequence: CDR1 MNHNY, CDR2 SVGAGI (reference sequence). Trimming took off 6 bases at V and 2 bases at J, with 14 bases between the two ends. The CDR3 sequence: CASRTGGATGNTIYF. For the CDR3, the DNA is TGTGCCAGCAGAACCGGAGGGGCTACTGGAAACACCATATATTTT.

This clonotype has ten or more counts. This sequence joins TRBV5-8 and TRBJ1-5, with D tentatively TRBD1 (6 bases). Germline CDR1 reads SGHTS; CDR2 reads YDEGEE. V lost 0 bases and J lost 3, with 13 bases in between. This CDR3 region has 16 residues. The CDR3 spells CASSLGLDRLNQPQHF. The CDR3, as DNA: TGTGCCAGCAGCTTGGGATTAGACAGGCTCAATCAGCCCCAGCATTTT.

The chain combines TRBV20-1 with TRBJ1-1; 7 nucleotides align to TRBD1. Germline CDR1 reads DFQATT; CDR2 reads SNEGSKA (reference sequence). The CDR3 covers 13 residues. V dropped 6 bases and J dropped 6; count of bases not matched to a gene: 10. In nucleotides, the CDR3 is TGCAGTGCAACCACAGGGGTTACGTCTGAAGCTTTCTTT. It translates to CSATTGVTSEAFF.

Turning to this clonotype: A read error may account for a junction end that differs from germline. This chain links TRBV27 with TRBJ2-7; maybe TRBD1 (6 bases). The germline CDR1 and CDR2 sequences are MNHEY and SMNVEV (reference sequence). CDR3 length equals 13 residues. The CDR3 bases are TGTGCCAGCAGTTCTAACCTCGGACAGAAAGAGGCCTTC. This sequence encodes CASSSNLGQKEAF.

This clonotype was detected many times. This chain connects TRBV19 to TRBJ2-1; D assignment may be TRBD1 or TRBD2 (5 bases each). The CDR3 spans 15 residues. Trimming pared 3 bases from V and 3 bases from J, leaving 12 bases between. From germline, CDR1 is LNHDA and CDR2 SQIVND (reference sequence). DNA of the CDR3: TGTGCCAGTAGTATGATTCAGGGACGCTACAATGAGCAGTTCTTC. It translates to CASSMIQGRYNEQFF.

The chain couples TRBV7-2 to TRBJ2-1; 13 bases align to TRBD2. The J segment lost 9 bases and the V segment lost 6 bases, leaving 11 bases of the junction unmatched. The V gene's germline CDR1 is SGHTA and CDR2 FQGNSA. The CDR3 covers 16 residues. The CDR3 coding sequence is TGTGCCAGCAGGAGGAAGGGGACTAGCGGGGTTACTGAGCAGTTCTTC. As protein: CASRRKGTSGVTEQFF. Supplemented by reference TRBV7-2 and TRBJ2-1, the full variable domain reads GAGVSQSPSNKVTEKGKDVELRCDPISGHTALYWYRQSLGQGLEFLIYFQGNSAPDKSGLPSDRFSAERTGGSVSTLTIQRTQQEDSAVYLCASRRKGTSGVTEQFFGPGTRLTVL.

This clonotype was picked up many times. DNA of the CDR3: TGCAGCGTTGAGACGGACTCCACCTACGAGCAGTACTTC. This translates into CSVETDSTYEQYF. The chain has TRBV29-1 and TRBJ2-7; D is perhaps TRBD2 (5 bases). The CDR3 is made up of 13 amino acids. CDR1 and CDR2 from the germline V gene are SQVTM and ANQGSEA. V was trimmed by 3 bases and J by 2 bases, leaving 11 bases between them.